Shown below are 27 T cell receptor beta chains from a single sample sequenced in a study of T cell clonotyping in hematopoietic cell transplantation. TCRdb's table, derived via immunoSEQ multiplex PCR, lists solely in-frame clones and lacks some. The table includes around 6,200 clones, about 87% detected once. The sequencing here drew on peripheral blood mononuclear cells, taken 100 days after allogeneic stem cell transplant. These TCRs come from a female patient in her forties or fifties who had an allogeneic stem cell transplant from a related donor, so the T cells may come from the graft donor. Some clones in this sample may be carry-over from other donors' samples.

The J gene is TRBJ1-1, the V gene TRBV19; D may be TRBD1 (6 bases). V was cut by 9 bases and J by 0 bases, with 11 bases left in between. Germline V gene lookup returns CDR1 LNHDA and CDR2 SQIVND (reference sequence). The CDR3 covers 13 residues. The CDR3 spells CASGQTMNTEAFF. For the CDR3, the DNA is TGTGCCAGCGGACAGACCATGAACACTGAAGCTTTCTTT.

The V and J genes are TRBV11-2 and TRBJ2-7, with TRBD2 as a possible D gene (6 bases). V lost 3 bases, J lost 5 bases, and 20 bases lay in between. Germline assignment: CDR1 SGHAT and CDR2 FQNNGV. This CDR3 has 16 residues. Here the CDR3 reads CASSFNQDRRGNEQYF. The CDR3 DNA is TGTGCCAGCAGCTTTAACCAGGACCGCCGCGGGAACGAGCAGTACTTC. Full variable domain (remainder filled in from reference TRBV11-2 and TRBJ2-7): EAGVAQSPRYKIIEKRQSVAFWCNPISGHATLYWYQQILGQGPKLLIQFQNNGVVDDSQLPKDRFSAERLKGVDSTLKIQPAKLEDSAVYLCASSFNQDRRGNEQYFGPGTRLTVT.

The V and J genes are TRBV7-2 and TRBJ2-3; D is perhaps TRBD1 (6 bases). The CDR3 length is 13 residues. V was clipped by 7 bases and J by 6 bases, with 14 bases between them. Per the germline V gene, CDR1 is SGHTA and CDR2 is FQGNSA. Here the CDR3 reads CASNYVRGDTQYF. CDR3 bases: TGTGCCAGCAATTACGTGAGGGGGGATACGCAGTATTTT.

The V call is TRBV9, the J call TRBJ2-2; a weak D match, TRBD2 (6 bases). Germline CDR1 and CDR2: SGDLS and YYNGEE. With 0 bases removed from V and 4 bases from J, the gap between germline ends came to 10 bases. CDR3 size: 15 residues. The CDR3 nucleotides read TGTGCCAGCAGCGTAGCGGGAGTTGGCACCGGGGAGCTGTTTTTT. It codes for CASSVAGVGTGELFF.

The V and J genes are TRBV6-5 and TRBJ1-5; TRBD1 matches at 8 bases. Germline assignment: CDR1 MNHEY and CDR2 SVGAGI. V lost 6 bases and J lost 7; bases outside the gene matches: 11. The CDR3 covers 15 residues. In DNA form, the CDR3 reads TGTGCCAGCAGCCTACAGGGGGGCGGAGGACAGCCCCAGCATTTT. As protein: CASSLQGGGGQPQHF.

V and J are TRBV19 and TRBJ1-4; 11 bases are a match to TRBD1. CDR1 and CDR2 (germline): LNHDA, SQIVND (reference sequence). Trimming took 6 bases from V and 3 from J; bases not matched to a gene: 6. The CDR3 has 16 residues. The CDR3 spells CASSRDRGTANEKLFF. In DNA, the CDR3 is TGTGCCAGTAGCCGGGACAGGGGGACAGCTAATGAAAAACTGTTTTTT.

The J gene is TRBJ1-1, the V gene TRBV2; no firm D call. V shed 6 bases and J shed 1 base, with 18 bases lying between them. This CDR3 is 16 amino acids long. Germline-derived CDR1 and CDR2 are SNHLY and FYNNEI. The DNA for the CDR3 is TGTGCCAGCAGGGCCTACCTTTATCGGGCGAACACTGAAGCTTTCTTT. Translating it yields CASRAYLYRANTEAFF.

The chain links TRBV6-1 to TRBJ2-2; 7 bases agree with TRBD1. J was trimmed by 8 bases and V by 6 bases; bases with no gene match: 9. The CDR3 is 14 residues long. Germline CDR1 is MNHNS and CDR2 is SASEGT. The CDR3 sequence is CASRETGVAGELFF. Written as DNA, the CDR3 is TGTGCCAGCAGAGAAACAGGGGTGGCGGGGGAGCTGTTTTTT.

The chain combines TRBV6-5 with TRBJ1-1; D is possibly TRBD1 (6 bases). The CDR3 is 13 residues long. The germline V gene has CDR1 MNHEY and CDR2 SVGAGI. V was clipped by 2 bases and J by 4 bases, with 8 bases between them. This chain's CDR3 is CASSYRGGTEAFF. The CDR3 bases are TGTGCCAGCAGTTACAGGGGGGGCACTGAAGCTTTCTTT.

The J gene is TRBJ2-3, the V gene TRBV6-6, with D unclear. Germline V gene lookup returns CDR1 MNHNY and CDR2 SVGAGI (reference sequence). The V and J ends lost 4 bases and 0 bases respectively, with 11 bases between them. The CDR3 covers 15 residues. CDR3 bases: TGTGCCAGCAGTTCAACAGTTACTAGCACAGATACGCAGTATTTT. It yields the protein CASSSTVTSTDTQYF.

This sequence joins TRBV2 and TRBJ1-5; D possibly corresponds to TRBD1 (6 bases). CDR1 and CDR2 (germline): SNHLY, FYNNEI. The CDR3 is 15 amino acids. V lost 5 bases and J 3 bases, leaving 14 bases between the germline ends. This CDR3 reads CASSSNGQNNQPQHF. In nucleotides, the CDR3 is TGTGCCAGCAGTTCAAACGGACAGAACAATCAGCCCCAGCATTTT. Drawing the rest from reference TRBV2 and TRBJ1-5, the complete variable domain is EPEVTQTPSHQVTQMGQEVILRCVPISNHLYFYWYRQILGQKVEFLVSFYNNEISEKSEIFDDQFSVERPDGSNFTLKIRSTKLEDSAMYFCASSSNGQNNQPQHFGDGTRLSIL.

This chain links TRBV10-3 with TRBJ2-7, with a tentative D call TRBD2 (5 bases). The germline V gene has CDR1 ENHRY and CDR2 SYGVKD. Trimming shortened V by 10 bases and J by 1 base, and 17 bases separated the two germline ends. This CDR3 has 14 residues. CDR3 DNA sequence: TGTGCCACAGCCCGATCGGGGAGATCCTACGAGCAGTACTTC. It yields the protein CATARSGRSYEQYF.

V gene TRBV7-8 combines with J gene TRBJ2-7; tentatively, D is TRBD2 (6 bases). CDR1 is SGHVS, CDR2 FQNEAQ, per germline. V lost 4 bases, J lost 0 bases, and 10 bases lay in between. The CDR3 contains 14 residues. CDR3 nucleotides: TGTGCCAGCAGCTCCCCGGGGGACTCCTACGAGCAGTACTTC. This sequence encodes CASSSPGDSYEQYF.

This chain connects TRBV27 to TRBJ2-7, with TRBD2 matching over 11 bases. This CDR3 contains 15 residues. With V trimmed by 4 bases and J by 2 bases, 4 bases remained unmatched. CDR1 is MNHEY, CDR2 SMNVEV, per germline (reference sequence). CDR3 loop: CASSSLAGGAYEQYF. DNA of the CDR3: TGTGCCAGCAGTTCCCTAGCGGGAGGTGCCTACGAGCAGTACTTC.

The V gene is TRBV2, the J gene TRBJ2-3; 14 bases align to TRBD2. The germline V gene has CDR1 SNHLY and CDR2 FYNNEI. V dropped 5 bases and J dropped 0; count of bases not matched to a gene: 7. The CDR3 consists of 18 residues. The CDR3 coding sequence is TGTGCCAGCAGTCCCGGACTAGCGGGAGGAGGGAGCACAGATACGCAGTATTTT. This translates into CASSPGLAGGGSTDTQYF.

A word on this clone: Germline is not matched at one junction end, which may reflect a read error. This sequence joins TRBV19 and TRBJ1-3, with 7 bases fitting TRBD1. Germline V gene lookup returns CDR1 LNHDA and CDR2 SQIVND (reference sequence). The CDR3 sequence is 16 residues long. Here the CDR3 DNA reads TGTGCCAGTAGGACAGGGTCTGCCAATTCTGGAAACGCCATATATTTT. The encoded protein is CASRTGSANSGNAIYF.

A remark on this clone: Different DNA sequences within this sample yield the same CDR3. The CDR3 DNA reads TGTGCCAGCAGCTTGAGAGAGACCCAGTACTTC. It translates to CASSLRETQYF. This rearrangement joins TRBV5-6 to TRBJ2-5, with unresolved D. The CDR3 contains 11 residues. Germline lookup yields CDR1 SGHDT and CDR2 YYEEEE. The V and J ends lost 1 base and 4 bases respectively, with 2 bases between them.

The chain is built from TRBV9 and TRBJ2-1; the match to TRBD2 covers 8 bases. V was clipped by 0 bases and J by 7 bases; unmatched bases: 12. Germline V gene lookup returns CDR1 SGDLS and CDR2 YYNGEE. The CDR3 spans 17 residues. CDR3 amino acids: CASSVGASGHSGNEQFF. In nucleotides, the CDR3 is TGTGCCAGCAGCGTAGGAGCTAGCGGGCATTCCGGGAATGAGCAGTTCTTC.

This chain uses TRBV9 with TRBJ2-2; D not resolved. The germline CDR1 and CDR2 sequences are SGDLS and YYNGEE. The CDR3 length is 14 residues. The V end lost 0 bases, the J end lost 6 bases, and 9 bases lay between the germline ends. The CDR3: CASSVEWRPGELFF. The CDR3 nucleotides read TGTGCCAGCAGCGTAGAGTGGCGCCCCGGGGAGCTGTTTTTT.

The chain is built from TRBV7-6 and TRBJ1-2; no clear D. CDR1 is SGHVS and CDR2 is FNYEAQ in the germline V gene. Trimming pared 5 bases from V and 3 bases from J, leaving 10 bases between. The CDR3 is 13 amino acids. As DNA, the CDR3 is TGTGCCAGCAGCCCAACAGAGCACTATGGCTACACCTTC. Its protein is CASSPTEHYGYTF.

This clone has only a few counts. J is TRBJ1-2 and V is TRBV7-6; the D gene is possibly TRBD1 (6 bases). The length of the CDR3 is 15 residues. V was cut by 4 bases and J by 6 bases, with 18 bases left in between. The germline V gene encodes CDR1 SGHVS and CDR2 FNYEAQ. CDR3 amino acids: CASSSGGYRSHGYTF. The CDR3 DNA reads TGTGCCAGCAGCTCCGGGGGCTACAGGTCCCATGGCTACACCTTC.

The chain joins TRBV5-1 to TRBJ2-3; D possibly corresponds to TRBD2 (5 bases). CDR1 and CDR2 (germline): SGHRS, YFSETQ. The CDR3 has 15 residues. V shed 0 bases and J shed 2 bases, with 10 bases lying between them. CDR3 protein: CASSLAEVHTDTQYF. In DNA, the CDR3 is TGCGCCAGCAGCTTGGCGGAGGTCCACACAGATACGCAGTATTTT.

This rearrangement joins TRBV6-5 to TRBJ2-3, with a possible D match to TRBD1 (5 bases). The CDR3 spans 15 residues. Trimming cost V 2 bases and J 5 bases, with 14 bases left between them. Germline values: CDR1 MNHEY, CDR2 SVGAGI. The DNA of the CDR3 is TGTGCCAGCAGTTACCGTGCCCCTCAGGGAGATACGCAGTATTTT. As protein: CASSYRAPQGDTQYF.

By share, this clone ranks as large. The chain couples TRBV30 to TRBJ2-7; D ambiguous. V lost 5 bases and J 3 bases, leaving 11 bases between the germline ends. Per the germline V gene, CDR1 is GTSNPN and CDR2 is SVGIG (reference sequence). There are 12 residues in the CDR3. This chain's CDR3 is CAWGLNRYEQYF. The CDR3 DNA reads as TGTGCCTGGGGCCTTAACCGCTACGAGCAGTACTTC. Full variable domain (rest looked up from reference TRBV30 and TRBJ2-7): SQTIHQWPATLVQPVGSPLSLECTVEGTSNPNLYWYRQAAGRGLQLLFYSVGIGQISSEVPQNLSASRPQDRQFILSSKKLLLSDSGFYLCAWGLNRYEQYFGPGTRLTVT.

In the case of this clone: Other DNA sequences from this sample encode an identical CDR3 as well. The chain recombines TRBV28 with TRBJ1-5; the match to TRBD1 covers 8 bases. The CDR3 totals 13 residues. Germline CDR1 reads MDHEN; CDR2 reads SYDVKM. V dropped 8 bases and J dropped 4; count of bases not matched to a gene: 4. CDR3 bases: TGTGCCAGCCAATACAGGGGGAATCAGCCCCAGCATTTT. Its translation: CASQYRGNQPQHF.

This clone was counted a single time. The V call is TRBV12-5, the J call TRBJ2-1; tentatively, D is TRBD1 or TRBD2 (5 bases each). The V and J ends lost 0 bases and 5 bases respectively, with 14 bases between them. This CDR3 is 16 amino acids long. Germline lookup yields CDR1 LGHNT and CDR2 FRNRAP. The CDR3 DNA reads TGTGCTAGTGGTTTGGTCCTGGGGGAGTCGAACAATGAGCAGTTCTTC. Translating it yields CASGLVLGESNNEQFF.

This clone was seen only once. The V call is TRBV4-3, the J call TRBJ2-1; no definite D call. The germline CDR1 and CDR2 sequences are LGHNA and YSLEER. The CDR3 loop spans 13 amino acids. V gave up 3 bases and J gave up 10 bases, with 13 bases separating them. The CDR3 bases are TGCGCCAGCAGCCAGACCCAATTCACCGAGCAGTTCTTC. Translating gives CASSQTQFTEQFF.